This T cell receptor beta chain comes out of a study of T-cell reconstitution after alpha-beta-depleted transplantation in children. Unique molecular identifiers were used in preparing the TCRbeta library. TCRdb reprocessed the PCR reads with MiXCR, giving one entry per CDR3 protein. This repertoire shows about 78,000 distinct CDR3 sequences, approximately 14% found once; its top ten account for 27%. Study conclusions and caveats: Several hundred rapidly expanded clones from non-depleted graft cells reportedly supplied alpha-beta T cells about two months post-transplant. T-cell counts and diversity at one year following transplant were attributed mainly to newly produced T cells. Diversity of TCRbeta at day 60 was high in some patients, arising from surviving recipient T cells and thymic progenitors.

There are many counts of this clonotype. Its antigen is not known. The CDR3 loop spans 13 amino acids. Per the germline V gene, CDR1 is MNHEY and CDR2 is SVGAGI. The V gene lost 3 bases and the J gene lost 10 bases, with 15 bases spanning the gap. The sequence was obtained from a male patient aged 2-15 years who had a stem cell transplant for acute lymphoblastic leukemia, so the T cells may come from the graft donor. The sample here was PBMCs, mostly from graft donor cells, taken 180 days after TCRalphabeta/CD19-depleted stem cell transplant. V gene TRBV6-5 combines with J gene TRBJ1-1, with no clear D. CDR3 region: CASSYPSAGRAFF. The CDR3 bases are TGTGCCAGCAGTTATCCCTCCGCGGGGAGAGCTTTCTTT.